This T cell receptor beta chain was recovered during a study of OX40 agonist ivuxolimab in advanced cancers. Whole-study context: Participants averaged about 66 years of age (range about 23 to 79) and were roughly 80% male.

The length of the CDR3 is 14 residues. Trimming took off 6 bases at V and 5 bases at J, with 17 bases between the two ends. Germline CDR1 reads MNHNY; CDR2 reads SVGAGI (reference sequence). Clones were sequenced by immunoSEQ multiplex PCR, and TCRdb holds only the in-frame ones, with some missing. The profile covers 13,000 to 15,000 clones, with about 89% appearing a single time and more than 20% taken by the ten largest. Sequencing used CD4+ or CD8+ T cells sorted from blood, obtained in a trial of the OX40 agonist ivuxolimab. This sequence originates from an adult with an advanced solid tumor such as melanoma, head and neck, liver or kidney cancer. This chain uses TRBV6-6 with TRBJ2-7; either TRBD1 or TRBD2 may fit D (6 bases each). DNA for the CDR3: TGTGCCAGCAGCCTAACGGCAGGGGAGGACGAGCAGTACTTC. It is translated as CASSLTAGEDEQYF.